This TCR beta chain emerged from a study of tumor-infiltrating lymphocytes in primary liver carcinoma. The study co-extracted DNA and RNA from about 21-30 mg of unsorted bulk tissue. Constant-region priming of 500 ng total RNA yielded TCR beta cDNA. Sequencing libraries for TCR beta derived from three nested multiplex PCR rounds that used slightly modified ARM-PCR. Amplification in the first two PCR rounds was performed using TRBV1-TRBV30 forward primers and a C-beta reverse primer for around 9 cycles each. TCRdb re-derived calls from the multiplex PCR reads in MiXCR, one entry per CDR3 protein. Altogether 40,000 or so distinct CDR3 sequences are present, roughly 80% being singletons, with the ten largest covering less than 50%. V dropped 1 base and J dropped 4; count of bases not matched to a gene: 13. Germline V gene lookup returns CDR1 MGHRA and CDR2 YSYEKL. The length of the CDR3 is 18 residues.

The rearrangement uses TRBV4-1 and TRBJ2-1, with TRBD2 identical over 7 bases. This TCR was sampled from a woman aged 25-40 years with primary liver carcinoma and hepatitis B virus infection. The sample comprised tumor-adjacent normal liver tissue. The CDR3 sequence is CASSQGTIRGRVYNEQFF. CDR3 bases: TGCGCCAGCAGCCAAGGCACTATTAGAGGGAGGGTATACAATGAGCAGTTCTTC.